Given below is one TCR beta chain in context. TCRdb passed the PCR reads through MiXCR, listing each CDR3 protein once. Of fewer than 15,000 distinct CDR3 sequences listed, less than 80% are singletons. Trimming shortened V by 10 bases and J by 3 bases, and 13 bases separated the two germline ends. The CDR3 spans 13 residues. The germline V gene has CDR1 ENHRY and CDR2 SYGVKD. This entry comes from a study of vaccination and CD4 T cells after COVID-19. The chain has TRBV10-3 and TRBJ2-4; possibly TRBD1 for D (7 bases). The receptor was derived from a human donor who had recovered from COVID-19. Sample: CD4+ T cells from blood, taken after SARS-CoV-2 vaccination. The CDR3 DNA reads TGTGCCAGCCAGGGGGGAAACAAAAACATTCAGTACTTC. It encodes CASQGGNKNIQYF.